This entry lists 3 T cell receptor beta chains sequenced from one sample in a study of T cell responses to AZD1222 COVID-19 vaccine (dated by TCRdb to about 2021). Libraries were made using the immunoSEQ multiplex PCR assay. In its TCRdb copy, this immuneACCESS table keeps in-frame sequences only and misses some clones. Where compared with another copy, unresolved V genes explain less than half of these, and the others have no known cause. Present in this sample are some 190,000 clones, 85% to 95% of which were seen just once. The ten largest make up roughly 1.9% of the sample. The sample's time point, from its label and the paper: about 28 days (+/-7) after the second vaccine dose. The sample was peripheral blood, taken 28 days after the second AZD1222 dose. All receptors derive from an adult who received the AZD1222 COVID-19 vaccine.

V gene TRBV2 combines with J gene TRBJ2-7; D gene unclear. The germline V gene encodes CDR1 SNHLY and CDR2 FYNNEI. Trimming removed 7 bases at V and 0 bases at J, with 13 bases between. CDR3 length: 14 residues. Here the CDR3 reads CASMVALSSYEQYF. Written as DNA, the CDR3 is TGTGCCAGCATGGTAGCCCTCTCCTCCTACGAGCAGTACTTC.

This rearrangement joins TRBV7-2 to TRBJ2-3, with a tentative D call TRBD1 (5 bases). The germline V gene encodes CDR1 SGHTA and CDR2 FQGNSA. Trimming shortened V by 1 base and J by 7 bases, and 18 bases separated the two germline ends. This CDR3 spans 16 amino acids. The CDR3 sequence is CASSLGIGAFWNTQYF. CDR3 nucleotide sequence: TGTGCCAGCAGCTTAGGGATAGGGGCATTTTGGAATACGCAGTATTTT. Full variable domain (missing parts from reference TRBV7-2 and TRBJ2-3): GAGVSQSPSNKVTEKGKDVELRCDPISGHTALYWYRQSLGQGLEFLIYFQGNSAPDKSGLPSDRFSAERTGGSVSTLTIQRTQQEDSAVYLCASSLGIGAFWNTQYFGPGTRLTVL.

The chain has TRBV6-1 and TRBJ1-4; possibly TRBD1 for D (5 bases). Trimming stripped 2 bases from V and 3 bases from J, with 10 bases between. Germline V gene data show CDR1 as MNHNS and CDR2 as SASEGT. The CDR3 is made up of 15 amino acids. For the CDR3, the DNA is TGTGCCAGCAGTGAAAGGGGAAGCCCTAATGAAAAACTGTTTTTT. It specifies CASSERGSPNEKLFF.